This T cell receptor (beta chain) derives from a study of T cell responses to AZD1222 COVID-19 vaccine. Study outcomes and limitations: Close to half of spike-specific TCRs reportedly recognize unmutated variant regions.

Here immunoSEQ multiplex PCR was the method, and the copy in TCRdb shows in-frame clones only, minus some. Of around 120,000 clones listed, approximately 94% were seen once; the top ten hold around 5%. It was second doses at about 4 or about 12 weeks that were pooled. As concerns this clone: The antigen is not known.

This sequence was found in an adult who received the AZD1222 COVID-19 vaccine. Material: peripheral blood, obtained 28 days after the second AZD1222 dose.

CDR3 bases: TGTGCCAGCAGCGTAGCTGGGGCAAATGAAAAACTGTTTTTT. Amino acids: CASSVAGANEKLFF. The chain is built from TRBV9 and TRBJ1-4; D possibly corresponds to TRBD1 (5 bases). This CDR3 has 14 amino acids. CDR1 is SGDLS and CDR2 is YYNGEE in the germline V gene. V was clipped by 0 bases and J by 5 bases, with 8 bases between them.